Below, one T cell receptor beta chain is given with its context. Germline V CDR1 and CDR2: SGHNT, YYREEE (reference sequence). V was cut by 0 bases and J by 5 bases, with 12 bases left in between. The CDR3 consists of 14 residues. The entry originates in a study of blood T cell repertoires in COVID-19. Study background: The study drew acute and convalescent COVID-19 samples from the United States, Italy and Spain. PBMCs, B-cell-depleted T cells, or T cells were the source of the cDNA or gDNA that made up the material.

In the authors' methods: Reference gene primer amplification in the assay estimated nucleated cell counts. The table came from immunoSEQ multiplex PCR; TCRdb's copy has only in-frame clones and leaves some out. V and J calls and clone size are copied from that table; D and trimming were computed from the DNA. The sample includes some 200,000 clones, about 89% of them seen just once. The clonotype was recovered from a man aged 70 or older with acute or convalescent COVID-19. The V call is TRBV5-4, the J call TRBJ2-7; D remains unclear. The source material was peripheral blood. The CDR3 loop is CASSLGASTHEQYF. In nucleotides, the CDR3 is TGTGCCAGCAGCTTGGGGGCCAGTACCCACGAGCAGTACTTC.